This TCR beta chain was documented in a study of blood T cells in healthy people across ages. Each donor supplied 8 to 10 milliliters of peripheral blood. Using a J-beta primer mix together with a sample-barcoded 5' primer, a second PCR was run for roughly 6 to 11 cycles. A tag from a template-switch adaptor with 12 random nucleotides marked each cDNA molecule. TCRdb reprocessed the 5' RACE reads with MiXCR, giving one entry per CDR3 protein. In the table there are approximately 800,000 distinct CDR3 sequences, around 62% of which are singletons. The clonotype comes from a man in his thirties or forties in good health. Material: blood.

The DNA of the CDR3 is TGTGCCAGCACCCCCCGGACAGCACTCTACAATGAGCAGTTCTTC. This gives the protein CASTPRTALYNEQFF. J is TRBJ2-1 and V is TRBV11-2, with D possibly matching TRBD1 (6 bases). CDR1 and CDR2 (germline): SGHAT, FQNNGV. V was pared by 7 bases and J by 3 bases, with 16 bases between. The CDR3 runs 15 residues.